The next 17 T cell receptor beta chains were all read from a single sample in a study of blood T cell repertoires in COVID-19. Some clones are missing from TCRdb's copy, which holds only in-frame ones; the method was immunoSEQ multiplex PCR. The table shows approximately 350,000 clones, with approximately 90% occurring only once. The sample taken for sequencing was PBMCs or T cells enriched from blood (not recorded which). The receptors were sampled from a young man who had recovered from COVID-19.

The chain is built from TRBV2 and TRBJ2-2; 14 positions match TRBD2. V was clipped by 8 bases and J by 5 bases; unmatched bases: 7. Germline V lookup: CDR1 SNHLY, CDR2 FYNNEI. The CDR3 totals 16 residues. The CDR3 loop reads CASGGTSGRTTGELFF. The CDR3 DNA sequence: TGTGCCAGCGGGGGGACTAGCGGGAGAACGACCGGGGAGCTGTTTTTT.

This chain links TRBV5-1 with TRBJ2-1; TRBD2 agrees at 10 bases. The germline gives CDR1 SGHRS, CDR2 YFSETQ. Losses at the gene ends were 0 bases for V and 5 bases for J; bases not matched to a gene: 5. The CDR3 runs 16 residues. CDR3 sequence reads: CASSLALAGANNEQFF. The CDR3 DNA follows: TGCGCCAGCAGCTTGGCTCTAGCGGGGGCAAACAATGAGCAGTTCTTC.

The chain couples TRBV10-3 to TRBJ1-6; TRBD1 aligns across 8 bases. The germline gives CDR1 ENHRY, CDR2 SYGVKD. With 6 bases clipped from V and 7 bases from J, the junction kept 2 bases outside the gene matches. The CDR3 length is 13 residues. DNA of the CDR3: TGTGCCATCAGAGGACAGGGAAATTCACCCCTCCACTTT. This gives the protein CAIRGQGNSPLHF.

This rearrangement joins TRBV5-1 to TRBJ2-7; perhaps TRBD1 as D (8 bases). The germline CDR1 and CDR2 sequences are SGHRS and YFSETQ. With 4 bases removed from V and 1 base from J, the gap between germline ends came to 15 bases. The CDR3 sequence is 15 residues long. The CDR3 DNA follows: TGCGCCAGCAGCCTCGGACAGGGAGGGTCCTACGAGCAGTACTTC. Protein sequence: CASSLGQGGSYEQYF.

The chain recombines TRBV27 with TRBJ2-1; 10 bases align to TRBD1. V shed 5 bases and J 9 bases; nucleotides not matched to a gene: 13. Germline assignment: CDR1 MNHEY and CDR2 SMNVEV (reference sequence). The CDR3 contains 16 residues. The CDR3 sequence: CASSIPPGQGTSEQFF. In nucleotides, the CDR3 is TGTGCCAGCAGTATACCTCCGGGACAGGGGACAAGTGAGCAGTTCTTC.

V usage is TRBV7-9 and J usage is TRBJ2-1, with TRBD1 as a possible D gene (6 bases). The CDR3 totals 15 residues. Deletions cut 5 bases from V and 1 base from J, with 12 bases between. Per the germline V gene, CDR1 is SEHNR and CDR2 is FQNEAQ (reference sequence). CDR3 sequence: CASSPDRTSYNEQFF. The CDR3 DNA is TGTGCCAGCAGCCCAGACAGGACATCCTACAATGAGCAGTTCTTC.

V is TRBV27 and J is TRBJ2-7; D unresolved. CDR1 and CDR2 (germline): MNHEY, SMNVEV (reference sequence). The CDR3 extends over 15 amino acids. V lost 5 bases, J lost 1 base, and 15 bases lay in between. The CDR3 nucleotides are TGTGCCAGCAGTCGATATTACGGAGTTTCCTACGAGCAGTACTTC. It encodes CASSRYYGVSYEQYF.

CDR3 amino acids: CASSQGGGYRTGTAFF. CDR3 nucleotide sequence: TGTGCCAGCAGCCAAGGTGGTGGTTACAGGACAGGCACAGCTTTCTTT. V and J are TRBV4-2 and TRBJ1-1; 7 nucleotides line up with TRBD1. The junction had 15 bases not matched to a gene; V was cut back by 1 base and J by 10 bases. Germline loops: CDR1 LGHNA, CDR2 YNFKEQ. The CDR3 length is 16 residues.

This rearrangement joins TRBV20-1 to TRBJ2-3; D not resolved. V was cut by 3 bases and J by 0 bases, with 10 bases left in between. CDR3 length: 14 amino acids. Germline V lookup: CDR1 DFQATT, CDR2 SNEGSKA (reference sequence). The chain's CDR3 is CSASKPASTDTQYF. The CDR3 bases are TGCAGTGCTAGTAAACCCGCGAGCACAGATACGCAGTATTTT.

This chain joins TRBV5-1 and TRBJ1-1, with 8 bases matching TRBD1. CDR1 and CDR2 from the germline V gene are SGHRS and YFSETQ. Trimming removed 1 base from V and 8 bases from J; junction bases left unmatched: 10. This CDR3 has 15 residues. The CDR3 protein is CASSLSPGRGREAFF. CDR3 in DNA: TGCGCCAGCAGCTTGAGTCCGGGCAGGGGGCGCGAAGCTTTCTTT.

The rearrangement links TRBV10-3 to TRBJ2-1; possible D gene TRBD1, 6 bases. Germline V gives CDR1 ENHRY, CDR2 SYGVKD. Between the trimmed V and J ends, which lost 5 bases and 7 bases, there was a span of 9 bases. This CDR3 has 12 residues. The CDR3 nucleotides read TGTGCCATCAGTCCCACAGGGAATGAGCAGTTCTTC. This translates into CAISPTGNEQFF.

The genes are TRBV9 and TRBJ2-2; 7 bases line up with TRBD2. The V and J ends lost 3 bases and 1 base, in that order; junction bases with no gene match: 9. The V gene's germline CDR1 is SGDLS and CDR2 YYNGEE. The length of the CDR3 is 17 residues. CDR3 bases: TGTGCCAGCAGCGCCCCCCTTTCGGGGGGGAACACCGGGGAGCTGTTTTTT. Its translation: CASSAPLSGGNTGELFF.

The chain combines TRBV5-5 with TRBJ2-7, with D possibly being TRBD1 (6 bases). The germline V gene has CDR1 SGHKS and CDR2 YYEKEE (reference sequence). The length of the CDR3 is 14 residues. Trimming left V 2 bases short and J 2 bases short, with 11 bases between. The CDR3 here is CASSFMSGAYEQYF. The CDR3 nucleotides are TGTGCCAGCAGCTTTATGTCAGGGGCCTACGAGCAGTACTTC.

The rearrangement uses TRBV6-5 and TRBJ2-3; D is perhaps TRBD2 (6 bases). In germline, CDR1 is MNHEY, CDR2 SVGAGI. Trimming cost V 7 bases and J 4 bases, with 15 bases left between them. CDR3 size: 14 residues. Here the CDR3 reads CASTLGPGADTQYF. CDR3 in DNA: TGTGCCAGCACCCTAGGCCCGGGGGCAGATACGCAGTATTTT.

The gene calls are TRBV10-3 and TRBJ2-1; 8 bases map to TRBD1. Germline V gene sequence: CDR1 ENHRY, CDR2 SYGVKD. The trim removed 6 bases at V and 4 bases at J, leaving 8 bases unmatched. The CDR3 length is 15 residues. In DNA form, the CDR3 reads TGTGCCATCAGATCCGACAGGGGACGTTACAATGAGCAGTTCTTC. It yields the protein CAIRSDRGRYNEQFF.

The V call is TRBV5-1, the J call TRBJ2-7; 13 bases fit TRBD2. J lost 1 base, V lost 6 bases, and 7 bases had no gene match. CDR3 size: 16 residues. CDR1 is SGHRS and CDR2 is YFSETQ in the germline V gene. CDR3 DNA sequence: TGCGCCAGCACCCAATGGACTAGCGGGAGTTCCTACGAGCAGTACTTC. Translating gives CASTQWTSGSSYEQYF.

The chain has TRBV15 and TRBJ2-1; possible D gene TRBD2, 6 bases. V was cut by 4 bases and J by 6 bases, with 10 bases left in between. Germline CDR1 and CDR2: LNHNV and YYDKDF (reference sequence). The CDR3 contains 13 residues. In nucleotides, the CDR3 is TGTGCCACCAGCACCCTGACTAGCAATGAGCAGTTCTTC. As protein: CATSTLTSNEQFF.